The rows below give T cell receptor beta chains drawn from one sample of a study of shared clonotypes between healthy human individuals. Libraries were prepared by immunoSEQ multiplex PCR; TCRdb keeps only in-frame clonotypes and omits some of them. The data contain millions of clones, approximately 93% of them singletons. The sample was naive CD4+ T cells from PBMCs. The receptor set was obtained from a man between 18 and 35 years old in good health. Some clones in this sample may be carry-over from other donors' samples. CDR3s include the opening cysteine and the closing phenylalanine or tryptophan. Fields, in order: V gene, J gene, clone size, D gene, CDR3 DNA, CDR3 protein. D genes are given only for firm matches. Clone size appears in some rows only: once, few, many, or a class for an expanded clone.

>TRBV28|TRBJ1-1|.|.
TGTGCCAGCAGGGGCTCGGGTGGGGACACTGAAGCTTTCTTT
CASRGSGGDTEAFF
>TRBV7-3|TRBJ1-1|.|TRBD1
TGTGCCAGCAGCTTGAATCAGGGGGCGAACACTGAAGCTTTCTTT
CASSLNQGANTEAFF
>TRBV15|TRBJ2-7|.|.
TGTGCCACGTCACCTGGGACGCCCTCCTACGAGCAGTACTTC
CATSPGTPSYEQYF
>TRBV11-2|TRBJ2-1|.|.
TGTGCCAGCACCAAGTGGGGGGCAGGGCCACAGGATGAGCAGTTCTTC
CASTKWGAGPQDEQFF
>TRBV19|TRBJ2-7|.|TRBD1
TGTGCCAGTAGTATCGGCCCAGGGGGCTACGAGCAGTACTTC
CASSIGPGGYEQYF
>TRBV7-3|TRBJ2-3|.|.
TGTGCCAGCAGCTCCCAGGGATACCCAGATACGCAGTATTTT
CASSSQGYPDTQYF
>TRBV4-3|TRBJ2-7|.|TRBD2
TGCGCCAGCAGCCAACGTCTAGCGGGAGTCCACGAGCAGTACTTC
CASSQRLAGVHEQYF
>TRBV2|TRBJ1-4|.|.
TGTGCCAGCAGGGGGGCCCGGGACCGAGATGAAAAACTGTTTTTT
CASRGARDRDEKLFF
>TRBV6-1|TRBJ1-2|.|.
TGTGCCAGCAGTGAAGGGAGTTACTATGGCTACACCTTC
CASSEGSYYGYTF
>TRBV27|TRBJ1-5|.|.
TGTGCCAGCAGTTCATACCCCGGTAGCAATCAGCCCCAGCATTTT
CASSSYPGSNQPQHF
>TRBV27|TRBJ2-7|once|.
TGTGCCAGCAGGGAGGCGGGCACTCCCACCTACGAGCAGTACTTC
CASREAGTPTYEQYF
>TRBV4-2|TRBJ2-7|.|.
TGTGCCAGCAGCCAAGGCTCAGGGCCTACCTACGAGCAGTACTTC
CASSQGSGPTYEQYF
>TRBV14|TRBJ2-7|.|TRBD1
TGTGCCAGCAGCCGCTTGGGACAGGGACTGCCCGGGGAGCAGTACTTC
CASSRLGQGLPGEQYF
>TRBV5-1|TRBJ2-5|few|TRBD2
TGCGCCAGCAGCGCAACACTAGCGGGACAAGAGACCCAGTACTTC
CASSATLAGQETQYF
>TRBV28|TRBJ2-3|.|TRBD2
TGTGCCAGCAGTTTCGGTTTCCGGGGGGTTCCTAGCACAGATACGCAGTATTTT
CASSFGFRGVPSTDTQYF
>TRBV7-9|TRBJ1-5|.|.
TGTGCCAGCAGCGCTCTTAGGGGCAATCAGCCCCAGCATTTT
CASSALRGNQPQHF
>TRBV7-9|TRBJ2-5|once|.
TGTGCCAGCAGCCCGGGACAAGATGGAGAGACCCAGTACTTC
CASSPGQDGETQYF
>TRBV7-3|TRBJ2-3|.|.
TGTGCCAGCAGCTTATACGGGAGCAGCACAGATACGCAGTATTTT
CASSLYGSSTDTQYF
>TRBV28|TRBJ1-2|.|.
TGTGCCAGCAGAAAAGGACAGAGAGCAAACTATGGCTACACCTTC
CASRKGQRANYGYTF
>TRBV18|TRBJ2-7|.|.
TGTGCCAGCTCAAGCAGACAACCCCCCGAGCAGTACTTC
CASSSRQPPEQYF
>TRBV5-4|TRBJ2-7|.|TRBD2
TGTGCCAGCAGTACATCCGGGACTAGCCCCTACGAGCAGTACTTC
CASSTSGTSPYEQYF
>TRBV27|TRBJ1-2|.|.
TGTGCCAGCAGTTTAGGAGGGGGGAACTATGGCTACACCTTC
CASSLGGGNYGYTF
>TRBV18|TRBJ2-3|once|TRBD2
TGTGCCAGCTCACCGGCTAGCGGGAGCCCAGATACGCAGTATTTT
CASSPASGSPDTQYF